This TCR beta chain appears in the sequencing data of a study of cytomegalovirus exposure and HLA in healthy donors. Whole-study findings and limits: Cytomegalovirus association was assigned to about 150 TCR beta chains.

Both 60 Vbeta primers and 13 Jbeta primers went into the PCR. This table comes from immunoSEQ multiplex PCR, and its TCRdb copy is limited to in-frame clones, with some not included. The sample includes tens of thousands of clones, 65% to 75% seen only once; the top ten take around 4.2%. This clone has more than one count but fewer than ten. The antigen remains undetermined. With 2 bases removed from V and 3 bases from J, the gap between germline ends came to 9 bases. This CDR3 has 13 amino acids. Per germline, CDR1 SGHRS and CDR2 YFSETQ. The material sequenced was PBMCs. The receptor's source is a man aged 55 to 70 in good health and CMV-seronegative. The chain joins TRBV5-1 to TRBJ2-7; D remains unclear. The CDR3 DNA is TGCGCCAGCAGCTTACAGACGAACTACGAGCAGTACTTC. It translates to CASSLQTNYEQYF.